This T cell receptor beta chain was observed in a study of radiation and T cells in renal cell carcinoma. General study findings and limits: Pretreatment tumor biopsies were lacking, so baseline clonotypes are unknown.

Time point here: blood 4 weeks post-SBRT, at nephrectomy. Noted treatment: 15 Gy SBRT to primary tumor, nephrectomy 4 weeks later. Nephrectomy followed 15 Gy stereotactic body radiation by 4 weeks. Using immunoSEQ multiplex PCR, the repertoire was profiled, and TCRdb retains in-frame clones only, with some absent. The table records 120,000 to 150,000 clones, around 88% of them present only once. As regards this clone: No antigen is known for it.

V was pared by 1 base and J by 0 bases, with 5 bases between. Germline V gene sequence: CDR1 SGHTA, CDR2 FQGNSA. This CDR3 comprises 14 residues. The clonotype comes from a woman between 45 and 60 years old with renal cell carcinoma. Sequencing was performed on blood, taken from a patient whose treatment included radiotherapy and nephrectomy. V is TRBV7-2 and J is TRBJ2-3, with unresolved D. In DNA, the CDR3 is TGTGCCAGCAGCTTAGACTATAGCACAGATACGCAGTATTTT. Protein: CASSLDYSTDTQYF.